The text below deals with one T cell receptor (beta chain). Its antigen specificity is not known. Base-call qualities are not available, and no considerably larger clone is one nucleotide away. The sample comes from a study of blood T cell repertoires in COVID-19 (dated by TCRdb to 2019 to 2021). In the study overall: Samples covering the acute and convalescent phases of COVID-19 were provided by collaborators in the United States, Italy and Spain. Deeply sampled blood TCRbeta repertoires from subjects exposed to, actively infected with, or recovered from COVID-19 were included in the dataset. Samples were obtained from the ongoing ImmuneRACE study (first 160 participants) and from approximately 1,200 subjects provided by 6 global collaborators. The repertoires were released in a freely available public database intended as a resource for research on the immune response to SARS-CoV-2. Where available, HLA class I and class II types were obtained from metadata supplied by the sample provider rather than from assay-based typing. Nearly every sample came with metadata listing a de-identified subject ID, COVID-19 status, age in years and sex. The material from the prospective study consisted of cDNA or gDNA derived from T cells, B-cell-depleted T cells, or PBMCs.

Here is what the overall study found, with its caveats: How much clinical and demographic metadata was included differed by source and by participant, and the metadata was provided uncurated.

TCRbeta CDR3 regions were amplified from genomic DNA using the immunoSEQ Assay, a bias-controlled multiplex PCR. In the authors' own workflow: Nucleated cell counts per sample were estimated from amplification of reference gene primers within the assay. To quantify the absolute abundance of each unique TCRbeta CDR3 rearrangement, sequence reads were collapsed and filtered. For each sample, productive Simpson clonality was calculated as the square root of Simpson's diversity index over productive rearrangements. TCRdb took over this immuneACCESS table, retaining in-frame rearrangements with V and J assigned. Such tables are incomplete; in checked studies, under half of the missing clones stem from an unresolved V gene, and the remainder is unexplained. The V and J calls and the clone size are those of that table, but D and trimming were determined from the DNA. For this sample there are roughly 100,000 clones; less than 90% appear just once. The top ten constitute 18% of the sample.

The collaborating institutions used their own protocols to collect whole blood in K2EDTA tubes. For TCRbeta analysis, collaborators shipped samples as frozen whole blood, isolated PBMCs, or DNA extracted from either of those sample types. The source of this sequence is an elderly woman with acute or convalescent COVID-19. The sample comprised peripheral blood.

The nucleotide sequence reads TGTGCCAGCAGTGACGAGGACAGGGCTACCTACGAGCAGTACTTC. This sequence encodes CASSDEDRATYEQYF. The chain couples TRBV6-1 to TRBJ2-7; 8 central bases correspond to TRBD1. The CDR3 runs 15 amino acids, cysteine and phenylalanine included. Only the CDR3 portion is preserved as DNA: 45 bases, with reading frame beginning at the first base. V lost 3 bases and J lost 2 bases, and the count of bases not matched to a germline gene is 6. CDR1 MNHNS and CDR2 SASEGT were looked up in the germline V gene.